This T cell receptor (beta chain) is drawn from a study of T cells in localized non-small cell lung cancer. Generated by immunoSEQ multiplex PCR, the TCRdb table keeps only in-frame clones and is missing some. The sample carries tens of thousands of clones, around 80% recorded once. Study findings and constraints: Adjacent lung was found to contain a median approximately 62 of the top 100 tumor clones. Overall survival was longer when the density of T cells in the blood was higher. The greatest T cell clonality was found in uninvolved adjacent lung (higher than in tumor). Sequence data derive from only one tumor region, so heterogeneity remains possible.

V was trimmed by 5 bases and J by 7 bases, leaving 5 bases between them. From germline, CDR1 is SQVTM and CDR2 ANQGSEA. CDR3 length: 9 residues. As concerns this clone: The antigen is not known.

The chain recombines TRBV29-1 with TRBJ1-2; D is unclear. Sample: peripheral blood, taken before any cancer treatment. The receptor comes from a female donor aged 60 or older with stage I lung adenocarcinoma. CDR3 sequence reads: CSVTPGYTF. The CDR3 region has the DNA TGCAGCGTTACGCCTGGCTACACCTTC.